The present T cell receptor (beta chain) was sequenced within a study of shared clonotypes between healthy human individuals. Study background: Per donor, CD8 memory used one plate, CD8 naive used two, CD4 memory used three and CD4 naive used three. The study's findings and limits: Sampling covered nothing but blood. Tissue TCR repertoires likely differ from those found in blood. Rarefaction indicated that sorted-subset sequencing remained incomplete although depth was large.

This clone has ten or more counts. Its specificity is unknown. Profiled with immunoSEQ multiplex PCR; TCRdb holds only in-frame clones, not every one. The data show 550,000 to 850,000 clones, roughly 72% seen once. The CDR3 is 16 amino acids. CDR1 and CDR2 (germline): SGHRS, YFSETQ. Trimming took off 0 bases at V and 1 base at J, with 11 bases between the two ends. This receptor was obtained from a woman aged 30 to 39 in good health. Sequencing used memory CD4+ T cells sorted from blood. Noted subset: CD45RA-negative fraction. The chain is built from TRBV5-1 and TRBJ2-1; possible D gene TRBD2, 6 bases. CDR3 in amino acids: CASSLGRVGSYNEQFF. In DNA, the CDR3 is TGCGCCAGCAGCTTGGGGAGGGTCGGGTCCTACAATGAGCAGTTCTTC.